These 17 T cell receptor beta chains were sequenced from one sample in a study of shared clonotypes between healthy human individuals. CD45RO negativity and positive selection for CCR7 defined naive CD8 cells, a population that excluded terminally differentiated effector memory CD45RA+ cells. Clones were sequenced by immunoSEQ multiplex PCR, and TCRdb holds only the in-frame ones, with some missing. Among 1.5 million to 2.5 million clones listed, approximately 95% were seen once. The sequencing input was naive CD8+ T cells sorted from blood. These receptors all come from a young man in good health.

In this sample, this clone turned up once. This chain joins TRBV10-3 and TRBJ2-7; D gene unclear. V was shortened by 4 bases and J by 0 bases, with 10 bases between the two germline ends. Germline-derived CDR1 and CDR2 are ENHRY and SYGVKD. The CDR3 sequence is 14 residues long. This CDR3 reads CAISVQPSSYEQYF. The CDR3 DNA is TGTGCCATCAGTGTGCAGCCGAGCTCCTACGAGCAGTACTTC.

V and J are TRBV19 and TRBJ2-7, with D maybe TRBD1 (6 bases). Trimming took off 9 bases at V and 2 bases at J, with 20 bases between the two ends. CDR1 is LNHDA and CDR2 is SQIVND in the germline V gene (reference sequence). The CDR3 length is 15 residues. CDR3 in amino acids: CASSTPRDNTYEQYF. DNA of the CDR3: TGTGCCAGCTCTACTCCCCGGGACAACACCTACGAGCAGTACTTC.

The chain is built from TRBV30 and TRBJ1-3, with D unclear. The germline V gene encodes CDR1 GTSNPN and CDR2 SVGIG (reference sequence). CDR3 size: 11 residues. V was pared by 5 bases and J by 4 bases, with 6 bases between. The CDR3 region is CAWDGGNTIYF. The CDR3 DNA follows: TGTGCCTGGGATGGCGGAAACACCATATATTTT.

This clone was seen a handful of times. In the same sample, other DNA sequences code for this CDR3. DNA of the CDR3: TGTGCCAGCAGTTTACGAGGACTAGCTTCCTACGAGCAGTACTTC. Amino acids: CASSLRGLASYEQYF. The V call is TRBV28, the J call TRBJ2-7, with 8 positions matching TRBD2. Germline V CDR1 and CDR2: MDHEN, SYDVKM. This CDR3 has 15 amino acids. V lost 2 bases and J lost 1; bases outside the gene matches: 4. Looking up the rest from reference TRBV28 and TRBJ2-7 gives the full variable domain: DVKVTQSSRYLVKRTGEKVFLECVQDMDHENMFWYRQDPGLGLRLIYFSYDVKMKEKGDIPEGYSVSREKKERFSLILESASTNQTSMYLCASSLRGLASYEQYFGPGTRLTVT.

This chain links TRBV5-6 with TRBJ2-1; D is perhaps TRBD2 (5 bases). CDR1 and CDR2 (germline): SGHDT, YYEEEE. Trimming took 6 bases from V and 6 from J, leaving 19 bases between them. The CDR3 runs 15 residues. The CDR3 is CASKVEGVPINEQFF. In nucleotides, the CDR3 is TGTGCCAGCAAGGTAGAGGGTGTGCCGATCAATGAGCAGTTCTTC.

The V call is TRBV7-2, the J call TRBJ2-7, with D tentatively TRBD2 (6 bases). The CDR3 runs 15 residues. In germline, CDR1 is SGHTA, CDR2 FQGNSA. V was clipped by 2 bases and J by 4 bases, with 15 bases between them. CDR3 amino acids: CASSLMSAAGYEQYF. The CDR3 DNA reads as TGTGCCAGCAGCTTAATGAGCGCGGCGGGGTACGAGCAGTACTTC.

In regard to this clone: Different DNA sequences within this sample yield the same CDR3. The J gene is TRBJ2-6, the V gene TRBV27; D remains ambiguous. V was pared by 6 bases and J by 1 base, with 4 bases between. The germline CDR1 and CDR2 sequences are MNHEY and SMNVEV (reference sequence). CDR3 length: 13 amino acids. CDR3 region: CASSTSGANVLTF. The DNA of the CDR3 is TGTGCCAGCAGCACATCTGGGGCCAACGTCCTGACTTTC.

This clone was picked up one time. This rearrangement joins TRBV2 to TRBJ1-2, with D maybe TRBD1 (5 bases). V shed 9 bases and J shed 7 bases, with 15 bases lying between them. The CDR3 contains 12 residues. Per the germline V gene, CDR1 is SNHLY and CDR2 is FYNNEI. The CDR3 region has the DNA TGTGCCAGTGGGGGTTATCTTGGTGGCTACACCTTC. This translates into CASGGYLGGYTF.

The V and J genes are TRBV4-1 and TRBJ2-7; 9 bases fit TRBD1. Trimming cost V 2 bases and J 2 bases; bases outside gene matches: 4. CDR1 and CDR2 (germline): MGHRA, YSYEKL. This CDR3 is 15 amino acids long. The CDR3 is CASSQRGTGTYEQYF. CDR3 DNA sequence: TGCGCCAGCAGCCAAAGGGGGACAGGGACCTACGAGCAGTACTTC.

V gene TRBV10-1 combines with J gene TRBJ2-7; weak D call: TRBD1 (6 bases). This CDR3 region has 16 residues. V was cut by 3 bases and J by 0 bases, with 15 bases left in between. CDR1 and CDR2 from the germline V gene are WNHNN and SYGVQD (reference sequence). CDR3 sequence reads: CASSDNPGTNSYEQYF. The CDR3 DNA reads as TGCGCCAGCAGTGATAACCCCGGGACAAACTCCTACGAGCAGTACTTC.

The V gene is TRBV4-3, the J gene TRBJ2-7; D uncertain. The CDR3 consists of 15 residues. Trimming removed 1 base at V and 3 bases at J, with 13 bases between. Germline V gene data show CDR1 as LGHNA and CDR2 as YSLEER. CDR3 protein: CASSQARDDFYEQYF. CDR3 DNA sequence: TGCGCCAGCAGCCAAGCACGAGATGACTTCTACGAGCAGTACTTC.

For this clone: Different DNA sequences within this sample yield the same CDR3. The chain links TRBV29-1 to TRBJ2-2; 7 positions agree with TRBD1. Losses at the gene ends were 4 bases for V and 0 bases for J; bases not matched to a gene: 5. Germline CDR1 reads SQVTM; CDR2 reads ANQGSEA. CDR3 size: 15 residues. CDR3 protein: CSVGGDSTNTGELFF. The CDR3 DNA sequence: TGCAGCGTTGGTGGGGACAGCACGAACACCGGGGAGCTGTTTTTT.

The chain uses TRBV19 and TRBJ1-5; D is unclear. This CDR3 has 17 residues. The V end lost 1 base, the J end lost 5 bases, and 18 bases lay between the germline ends. Germline V CDR1 and CDR2: LNHDA, SQIVND (reference sequence). CDR3 protein: CASSIGPQVPRDQPQHF. CDR3 coding DNA: TGTGCCAGTAGTATAGGGCCCCAGGTTCCCCGGGATCAGCCCCAGCATTTT.

This chain uses TRBV5-1 with TRBJ2-7; 8 bases match TRBD1. Germline V gene sequence: CDR1 SGHRS, CDR2 YFSETQ. Germline trimming cut 4 bases from V and 3 bases from J; bases unmatched to any gene: 9. The CDR3 runs to 15 residues. The CDR3 spells CASSPGQGAIYEQYF. CDR3 sequence (DNA): TGCGCCAGCAGCCCAGGCCAGGGGGCCATCTACGAGCAGTACTTC.

The chain is built from TRBV5-8 and TRBJ2-1; 10 nucleotides match TRBD2. Trimming removed 3 bases from V and 6 bases from J; junction bases left unmatched: 6. CDR3 length: 15 residues. CDR1 and CDR2 (germline): SGHTS, YDEGEE. The CDR3 protein is CASSSEAGGGNEQFF. DNA for the CDR3: TGTGCCAGCAGCTCCGAAGCGGGAGGGGGCAATGAGCAGTTCTTC.

The chain recombines TRBV4-1 with TRBJ2-5; 9 bases fit TRBD2. V shed 4 bases and J 5 bases; nucleotides not matched to a gene: 8. Germline CDR1 is MGHRA and CDR2 is YSYEKL. This CDR3 has 15 amino acids. CDR3 amino acids: CASSPLAGVPETQYF. CDR3 DNA sequence: TGCGCCAGCAGCCCATTAGCGGGGGTCCCGGAGACCCAGTACTTC.

This clone occurred once. This rearrangement joins TRBV7-2 to TRBJ2-5; D is unresolved. The length of the CDR3 is 16 residues. V was shortened by 2 bases and J by 1 base, with 14 bases between the two germline ends. The germline CDR1 and CDR2 sequences are SGHTA and FQGNSA. This chain's CDR3 is CASSLSEFLVQETQYF. The DNA for the CDR3 is TGTGCCAGCAGCTTATCGGAGTTCCTAGTCCAAGAGACCCAGTACTTC.